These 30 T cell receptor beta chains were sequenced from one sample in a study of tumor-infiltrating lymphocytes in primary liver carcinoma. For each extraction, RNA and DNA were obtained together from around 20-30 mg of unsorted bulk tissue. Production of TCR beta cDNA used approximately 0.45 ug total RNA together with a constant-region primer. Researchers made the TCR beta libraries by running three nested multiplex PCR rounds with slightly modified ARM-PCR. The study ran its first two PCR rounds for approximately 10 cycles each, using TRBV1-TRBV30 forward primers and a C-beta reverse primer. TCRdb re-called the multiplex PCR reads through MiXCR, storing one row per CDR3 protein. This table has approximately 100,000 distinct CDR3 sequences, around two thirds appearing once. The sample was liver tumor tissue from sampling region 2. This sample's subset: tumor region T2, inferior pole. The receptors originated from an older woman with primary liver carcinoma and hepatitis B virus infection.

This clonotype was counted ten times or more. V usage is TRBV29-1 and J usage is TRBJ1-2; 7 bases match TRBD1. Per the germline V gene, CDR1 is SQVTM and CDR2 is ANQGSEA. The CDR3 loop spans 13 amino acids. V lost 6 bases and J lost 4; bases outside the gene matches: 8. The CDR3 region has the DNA TGCAGCGTGGACCGGGACAGTGGCTATGGCTACACCTTC. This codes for CSVDRDSGYGYTF.

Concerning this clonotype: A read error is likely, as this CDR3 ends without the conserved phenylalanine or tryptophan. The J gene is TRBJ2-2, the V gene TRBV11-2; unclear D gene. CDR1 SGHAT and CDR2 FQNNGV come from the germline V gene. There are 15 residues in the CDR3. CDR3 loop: CAGSLPQGPTGELFL. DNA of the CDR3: TGTGCCGGCAGCCTTCCGCAAGGACCGACCGGGGAGCTGTTTCTT.

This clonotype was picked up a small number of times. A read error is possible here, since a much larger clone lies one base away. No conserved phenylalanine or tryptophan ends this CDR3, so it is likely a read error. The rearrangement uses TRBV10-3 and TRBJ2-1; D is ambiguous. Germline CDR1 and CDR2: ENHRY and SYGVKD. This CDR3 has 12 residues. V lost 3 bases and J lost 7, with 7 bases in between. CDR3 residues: CAISELENEQFL. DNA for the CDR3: TGTGCCATCAGTGAATTAGAGAATGAGCAGTTCCTC.

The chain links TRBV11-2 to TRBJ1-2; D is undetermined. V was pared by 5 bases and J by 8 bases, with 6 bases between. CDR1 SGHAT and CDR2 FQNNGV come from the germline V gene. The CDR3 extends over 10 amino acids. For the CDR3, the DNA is TGTGCCAGCAGCCCCTACGGCTACACCTTC. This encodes CASSPYGYTF.

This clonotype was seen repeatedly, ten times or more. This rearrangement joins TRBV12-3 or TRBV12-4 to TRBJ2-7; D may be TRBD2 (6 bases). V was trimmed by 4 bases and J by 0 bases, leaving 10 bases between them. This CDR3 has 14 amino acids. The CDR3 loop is CASSSGVSSYEQYF. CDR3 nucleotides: TGTGCCAGCAGTTCGGGGGTGTCCTCCTACGAGCAGTACTTC.

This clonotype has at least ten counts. The CDR3 DNA reads as TGTGCCAGCAGTTACTCGACACGTGACAATGAGCAGTTCTTC. Its protein product is CASSYSTRDNEQFF. The genes are TRBV6-5 and TRBJ2-1; no reliable D call. Germline values: CDR1 MNHEY, CDR2 SVGAGI. V was cut by 0 bases and J by 5 bases, with 8 bases left in between. The CDR3 has 14 amino acids.

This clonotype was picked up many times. DNA for the CDR3: TGTGCCAGCAGCTCGGAGACAGGGGTTTCACAAGAGACCCAGTACTTC. Protein: CASSSETGVSQETQYF. The rearrangement joins TRBV5-5 to TRBJ2-5; 8 bases fit TRBD1. With 3 bases clipped from V and 2 bases from J, the junction kept 9 bases outside the gene matches. The CDR3 is 16 amino acids. CDR1 is SGHKS, CDR2 YYEKEE, per germline (reference sequence).

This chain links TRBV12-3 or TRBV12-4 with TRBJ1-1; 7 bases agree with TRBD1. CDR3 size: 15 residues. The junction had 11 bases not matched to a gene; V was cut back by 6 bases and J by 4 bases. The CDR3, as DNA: TGTGCCAGCAGCCGTAACCAGGGGGGGGGCACTGAAGCTTTCTTT. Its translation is CASSRNQGGGTEAFF.

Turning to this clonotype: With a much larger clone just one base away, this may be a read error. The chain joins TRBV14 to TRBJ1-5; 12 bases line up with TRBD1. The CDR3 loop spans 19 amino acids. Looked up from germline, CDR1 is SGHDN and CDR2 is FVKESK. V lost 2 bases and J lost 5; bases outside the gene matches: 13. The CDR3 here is CASSQIPLGDRGPYQPQHF. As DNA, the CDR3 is TGTGCCAGCAGCCAAATACCATTGGGGGACAGGGGGCCATATCAGCCCCAGCATTTT. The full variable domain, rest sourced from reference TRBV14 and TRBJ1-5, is EAGVTQFPSHSVIEKGQTVTLRCDPISGHDNLYWYRRVMGKEIKFLLHFVKESKQDESGMPNNRFLAERTGGTYSTLKVQPAELEDSGVYFCASSQIPLGDRGPYQPQHFGDGTRLSIL.

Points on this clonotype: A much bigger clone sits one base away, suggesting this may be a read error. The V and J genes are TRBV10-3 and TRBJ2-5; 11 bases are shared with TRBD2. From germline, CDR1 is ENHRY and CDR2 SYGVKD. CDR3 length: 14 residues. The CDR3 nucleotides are TGTGCCATCAGAGGGACTAGCGGACAAGAGACCCTGTACTTC. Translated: CAIRGTSGQETLYF.

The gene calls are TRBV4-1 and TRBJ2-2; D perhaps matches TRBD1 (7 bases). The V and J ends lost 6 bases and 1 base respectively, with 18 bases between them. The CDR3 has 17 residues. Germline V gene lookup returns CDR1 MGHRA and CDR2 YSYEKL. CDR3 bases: TGCGCCAGCAGTCAGGGGGGAGACCTCCTGAACACCGGGGAGCTGTTTTTT. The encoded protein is CASSQGGDLLNTGELFF.

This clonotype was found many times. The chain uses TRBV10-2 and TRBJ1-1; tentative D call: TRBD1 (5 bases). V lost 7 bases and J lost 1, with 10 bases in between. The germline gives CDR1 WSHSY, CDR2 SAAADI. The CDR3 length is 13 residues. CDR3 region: CASIRAQNTEAFF. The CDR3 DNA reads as TGCGCCAGCATCAGGGCCCAGAACACTGAAGCTTTCTTT.

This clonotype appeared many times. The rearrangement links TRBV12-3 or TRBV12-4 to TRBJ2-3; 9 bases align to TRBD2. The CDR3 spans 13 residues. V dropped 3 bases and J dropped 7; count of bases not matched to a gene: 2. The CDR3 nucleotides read TGTGCCAGCAGTTTGACTAGCGGAAATACGCAGTATTTT. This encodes CASSLTSGNTQYF.

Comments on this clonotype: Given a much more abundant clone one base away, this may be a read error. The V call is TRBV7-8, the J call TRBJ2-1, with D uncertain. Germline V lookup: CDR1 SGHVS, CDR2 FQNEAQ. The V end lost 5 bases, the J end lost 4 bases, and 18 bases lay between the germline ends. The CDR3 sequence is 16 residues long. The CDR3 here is CASSKSTRNSYNEQFF. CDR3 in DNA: TGTGCCAGCAGCAAATCCACTCGGAACAGTTACAATGAGCAGTTCTTC.

The chain's CDR3 is CASTPTGQGSTEAFF. The CDR3 DNA sequence: TGTGCCAGCACTCCGACGGGACAGGGTAGCACTGAAGCTTTCTTT. This chain uses TRBV28 with TRBJ1-1, with 9 positions matching TRBD1. Trimming took 7 bases from V and 4 from J; bases not matched to a gene: 10. This CDR3 region has 15 residues. Germline CDR1 and CDR2: MDHEN and SYDVKM.

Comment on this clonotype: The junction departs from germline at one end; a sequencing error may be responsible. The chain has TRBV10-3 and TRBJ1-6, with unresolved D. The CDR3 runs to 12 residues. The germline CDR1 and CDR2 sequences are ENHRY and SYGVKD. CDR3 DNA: TGTGTCATCGGACGGCTTAATTCACCCCTCCACTTT. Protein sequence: CVIGRLNSPLHF.

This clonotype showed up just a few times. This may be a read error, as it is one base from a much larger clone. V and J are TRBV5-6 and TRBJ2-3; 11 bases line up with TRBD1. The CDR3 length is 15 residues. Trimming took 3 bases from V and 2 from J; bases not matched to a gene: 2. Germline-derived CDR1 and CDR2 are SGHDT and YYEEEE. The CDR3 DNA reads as TGTGCCAGCAGCTCGGACAGGGGGCCCACAGATACGCAGTATTTT. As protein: CASSSDRGPTDTQYF.

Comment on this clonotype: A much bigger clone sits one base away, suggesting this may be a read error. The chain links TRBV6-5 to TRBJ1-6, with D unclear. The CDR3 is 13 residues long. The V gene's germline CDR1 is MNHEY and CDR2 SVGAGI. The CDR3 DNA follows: TGTGCCAGCACCACCGGGCTTGGTTCATCCCTCCACTTT. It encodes CASTTGLGSSLHF.

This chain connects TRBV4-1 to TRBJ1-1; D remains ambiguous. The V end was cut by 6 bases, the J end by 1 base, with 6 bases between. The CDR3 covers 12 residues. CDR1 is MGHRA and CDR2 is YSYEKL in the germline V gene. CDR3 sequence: CASSAWNTEAFF. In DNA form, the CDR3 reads TGCGCCAGCAGTGCATGGAACACTGAAGCTTTCTTT.

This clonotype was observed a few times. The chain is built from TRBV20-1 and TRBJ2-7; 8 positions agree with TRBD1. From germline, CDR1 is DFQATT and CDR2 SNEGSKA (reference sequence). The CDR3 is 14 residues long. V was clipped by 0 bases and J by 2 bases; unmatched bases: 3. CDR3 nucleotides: TGCAGTGCTAGAGACGGGACAGGCACCTACGAGCAGTACTTC. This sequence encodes CSARDGTGTYEQYF.

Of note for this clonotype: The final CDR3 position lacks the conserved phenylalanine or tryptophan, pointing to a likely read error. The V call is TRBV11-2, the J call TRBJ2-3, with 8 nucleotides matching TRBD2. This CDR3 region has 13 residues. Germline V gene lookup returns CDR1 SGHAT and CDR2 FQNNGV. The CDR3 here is CAGSPPGTRVQYC. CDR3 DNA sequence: TGTGCCGGCAGCCCGCCAGGGACTAGGGTGCAGTATTGT.

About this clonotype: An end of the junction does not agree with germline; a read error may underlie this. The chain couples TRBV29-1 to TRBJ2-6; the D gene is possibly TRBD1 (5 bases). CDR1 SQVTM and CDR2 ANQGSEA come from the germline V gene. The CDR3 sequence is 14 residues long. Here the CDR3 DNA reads TGCAGTGTTGGCGGATCCTCTGGGGCCAACGCCCTGACTTTC. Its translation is CSVGGSSGANALTF.

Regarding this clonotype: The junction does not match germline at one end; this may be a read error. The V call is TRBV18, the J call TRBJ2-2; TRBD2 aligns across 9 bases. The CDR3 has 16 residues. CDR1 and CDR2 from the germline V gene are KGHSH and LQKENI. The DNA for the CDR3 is TGTGCCAGCTCAGCACCTAGCGGGGCGAACACCGGGGAGTTGTTTTTT. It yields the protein CASSAPSGANTGELFF.

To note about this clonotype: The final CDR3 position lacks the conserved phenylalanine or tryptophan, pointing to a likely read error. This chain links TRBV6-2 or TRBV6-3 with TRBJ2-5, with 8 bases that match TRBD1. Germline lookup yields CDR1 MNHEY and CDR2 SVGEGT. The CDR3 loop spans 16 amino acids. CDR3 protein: CASSYGPGQVQEAQYS. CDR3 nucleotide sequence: TGTGCCAGCAGTTACGGACCGGGACAGGTCCAAGAGGCCCAGTACTCC.

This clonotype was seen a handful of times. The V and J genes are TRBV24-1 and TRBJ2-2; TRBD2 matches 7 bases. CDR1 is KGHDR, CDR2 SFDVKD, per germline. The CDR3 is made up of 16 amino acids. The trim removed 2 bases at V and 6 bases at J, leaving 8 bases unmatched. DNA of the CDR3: TGTGCCACCAGTGATTCGGGACTACTAAAACCCGGGGAGCTGTTTTTT. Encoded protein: CATSDSGLLKPGELFF.

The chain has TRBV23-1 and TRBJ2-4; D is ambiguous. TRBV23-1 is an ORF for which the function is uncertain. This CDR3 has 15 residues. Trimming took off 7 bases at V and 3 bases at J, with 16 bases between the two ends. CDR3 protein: CASNQTRLVKNIQYF. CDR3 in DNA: TGCGCCAGCAATCAGACCAGGCTAGTCAAAAACATTCAGTACTTC.

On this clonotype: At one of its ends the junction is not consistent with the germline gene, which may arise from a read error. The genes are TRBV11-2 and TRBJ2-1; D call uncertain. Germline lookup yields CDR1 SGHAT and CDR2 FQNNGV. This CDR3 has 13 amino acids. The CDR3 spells CTSSLDHRDEEFF. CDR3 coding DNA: TGTACCAGCAGCTTAGATCATAGAGATGAGGAGTTCTTC.

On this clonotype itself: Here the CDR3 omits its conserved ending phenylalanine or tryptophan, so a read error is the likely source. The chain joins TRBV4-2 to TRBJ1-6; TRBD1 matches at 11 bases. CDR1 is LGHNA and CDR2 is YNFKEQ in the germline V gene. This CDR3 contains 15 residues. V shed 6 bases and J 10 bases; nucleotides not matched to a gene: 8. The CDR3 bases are TGTGCCAGCAGTCCCCGGGACAGGGGGGTCTCACCCCTCCACTAT. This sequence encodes CASSPRDRGVSPLHY.

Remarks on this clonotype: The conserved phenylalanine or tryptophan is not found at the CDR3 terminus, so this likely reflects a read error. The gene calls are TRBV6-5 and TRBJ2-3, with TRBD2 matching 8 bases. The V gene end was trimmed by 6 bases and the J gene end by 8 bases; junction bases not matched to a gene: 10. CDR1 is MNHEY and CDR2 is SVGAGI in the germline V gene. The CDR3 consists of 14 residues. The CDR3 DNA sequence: TGTGCCAGCAGCCCGGGACTAGGGGGTATTACGCAGTATCTT. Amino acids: CASSPGLGGITQYL.

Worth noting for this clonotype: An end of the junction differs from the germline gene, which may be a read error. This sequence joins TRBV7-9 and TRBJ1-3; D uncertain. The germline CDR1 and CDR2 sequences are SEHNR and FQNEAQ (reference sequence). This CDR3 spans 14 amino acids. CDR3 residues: CASSSTPSENTIYF. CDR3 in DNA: TGTGCCAGCAGCTCCACCCCCTCTGAAAACACCATATATTTT.